The clone carrying this T cell receptor beta chain appeared many times. As yet, its antigen is unknown. Library construction for TCR beta used iRepertoire HTBI primers and Arm-PCR of CDR3 regions. TCRdb re-derived calls from the multiplex PCR reads in MiXCR, one entry per CDR3 protein. The table shows about 470,000 distinct CDR3 sequences, with under 25% occurring only once. The data are from a study of regulatory T cells in long-lasting Graves disease. Findings of the study overall: Study was limited to peripheral blood, excluding thyroid tissue.

Time point described: persistent/refractory GD, antithyroid drugs over 5 years with positive TRAb. With RNA extracted from PBMCs as input, the TCR library was made. The patient group derived from an endocrinology department in Xi'an, China. This sequence was found in a female donor with Graves disease. The sequenced sample was peripheral blood mononuclear cells (PBMCs), obtained when the disease was refractory, from a patient treated with antithyroid drugs.

The CDR3: CASSLARGSGELFF. For the CDR3, the DNA is TGTGCCAGCAGCTTAGCGCGGGGATCCGGGGAGCTGTTTTTT. The V gene is TRBV7-9, the J gene TRBJ2-2, with a possible D match to TRBD2 (6 bases). CDR1 is SEHNR and CDR2 is FQNEAQ in the germline V gene (reference sequence). V dropped 0 bases and J dropped 6 bases, with 8 bases sitting between them. The CDR3 runs 14 residues.